The rows below give T cell receptor beta chains drawn from one sample of a study of control samples from healthy donors and cancer patients. Produced via immunoSEQ multiplex PCR; TCRdb's table is partial and in-frame only. Of about 220,000 clones in the sample, 90% to 95% were seen once. Material for sequencing was blood. These receptors came from a man in his fifties in good health. CDR3s include the opening cysteine and the closing phenylalanine or tryptophan. D genes are given only for firm matches. Some rows have no size entry. The others give once, few or many, or a class for an expanded clone.

TRBJ2-5	once	TRBV6-5	.	TGTGCCAGCAGTTACTCGAATGTCAGGGGACGGGAGACCCAGTACTTC	CASSYSNVRGRETQYF
TRBJ2-2	.	TRBV18	.	TGTGCCAGCTCGCCCCAGACCTTTGGGTTCAACACCGGGGAGCTGTTTTTT	CASSPQTFGFNTGELFF
TRBJ1-3	.	TRBV6-5	TRBD1	TGTGCCAGCAGAAACCCAGGGACAGTTCTTCTCACCATATATTTT	CASRNPGTVLLTIYF
TRBJ1-6	.	TRBV19	TRBD1	TGTGCCAGTAGTGCCGGAGGACAGGGAGGTTCGCATTCACCCCTCCACTTT	CASSAGGQGGSHSPLHF
TRBJ2-1	once	TRBV11-3	.	TGTGCCAGCAGCTCCTCATCGTCCAATGAGCAGTTCTTC	CASSSSSSNEQFF
TRBJ1-5	.	TRBV10-3	TRBD1	TGTGCCATCAACTACAGGGGGCTCCGCAATCAGCCCCAGCATTTT	CAINYRGLRNQPQHF
TRBJ2-5	.	TRBV7-2	.	TGTGCCAGCAGCTTAGGGTTTCCGACCCAGTACTTC	CASSLGFPTQYF
TRBJ1-5	.	TRBV18	.	TGTGCCAGCTCACCAATTGGAGATATCGGCAATCAGCCCCAGCATTTT	CASSPIGDIGNQPQHF
TRBJ2-3	.	TRBV3-1/TRBV3-2	.	TGTGCCAGCAGCCAAAGAGGGGGAGATACGCAGTATTTT	CASSQRGGDTQYF
TRBJ1-1	.	TRBV7-9	.	TGTGCCAGCAGCTTTTCGGGGTCCAGGACTGAAGCTTTCTTT	CASSFSGSRTEAFF
TRBJ2-1	.	TRBV27	.	TGTGCCAGCAGTTTATCGAGGTGGAATGAGCAGTTCTTC	CASSLSRWNEQFF
TRBJ1-5	.	TRBV6-5	.	TGTGCCAGTGGTAACCGGGGCGGCAATCAGCCCCAGCATTTT	CASGNRGGNQPQHF
TRBJ1-3	.	TRBV6-5	.	TGTGCCAGCAGTTACTCGTCAGGGGTCTCTGGAAACACCATATATTTT	CASSYSSGVSGNTIYF
TRBJ1-6	.	TRBV10-1	.	TGCGCCAGCAGTGAGATCAGGAATTCACCCCTCCACTTT	CASSEIRNSPLHF
TRBJ1-5	.	TRBV3-1/TRBV3-2	.	TGTGCCAGCAGCCAATTTGTTATATCCCCCCAGCATTTT	CASSQFVISPQHF
TRBJ1-2	once	TRBV7-2	.	TGTGCCAGCAGCTTACGGGATTCGAGCTATGGCTACACCTTC	CASSLRDSSYGYTF
TRBJ2-2	.	TRBV7-3	TRBD1	TGTGCCAGCAGCTCCGGACAGGGTAACACCGGGGAGCTGTTTTTT	CASSSGQGNTGELFF
TRBJ2-3	.	TRBV15	.	TGTGCCACCACCGAAGGGTACACGCAGTATTTT	CATTEGYTQYF
TRBJ1-5	.	TRBV27	TRBD1	TGTGCCAGCAGATCCTATACAGGGGATCAGCCCCAGCATTTT	CASRSYTGDQPQHF
TRBJ1-5	.	TRBV2	.	TGTGCCAGCAGTGCTGATATGAGGCAGCCCCAGCATTTT	CASSADMRQPQHF
TRBJ2-1	.	TRBV10-1	.	TGCGCCAGCAGTGAGGGGGGGACCCTCAATGAGCAGTTCTTC	CASSEGGTLNEQFF
TRBJ1-2	.	TRBV2	.	TGTGCCAGCAGTGGCCCAGGGGATGCCTATGGCTACACCTTC	CASSGPGDAYGYTF
TRBJ1-5	once	TRBV10-1	.	TGCGCCAGCAGCCAAGGTTACGGTCAGCCCCAGCATTTT	CASSQGYGQPQHF
TRBJ1-1	once	TRBV6-6	TRBD1	TGTGCCAGCAGATCTACAGGGGCCAAGGCTTTCTTT	CASRSTGAKAFF
TRBJ1-2	.	TRBV11-2	.	TGTGCCAGCAGCGTCGACCAAGGGGGATCTGGCTACACCTTC	CASSVDQGGSGYTF
TRBJ2-7	.	TRBV10-3	TRBD1	TGTGCCATCAGGGGACAGGGTTCTTACGAGCAGTACTTC	CAIRGQGSYEQYF
TRBJ2-1	.	TRBV19	TRBD2	TGTGCCAGTAGGGGACTAGCGCGTAATGAGCAGTTCTTC	CASRGLARNEQFF
TRBJ2-5	.	TRBV6-1	.	TGTGCCAGCAGTGAAGCCGTTGGAGGGGGGGCTGAAGAGACCCAGTACTTC	CASSEAVGGGAEETQYF
TRBJ2-1	once	TRBV5-4	.	TGTGCCAGCAGCTTGGCCGTGGGGGGTCCCTACAATGAGCAGTTCTTC	CASSLAVGGPYNEQFF
TRBJ2-1	.	TRBV7-6	TRBD2	TGTGCCAGCAGCTTAGGGCTAGCGGGGGCCTCAGACAATGAGCAGTTCTTC	CASSLGLAGASDNEQFF
TRBJ1-2	.	TRBV18	.	TGTGCCAGCTCACCTACGGGAGGTTTAGTCTCGTGGGGCTACACCTTC	CASSPTGGLVSWGYTF